This T cell receptor (beta chain) originates from a study of technical replicates of blood from a few donors. The CDR3 totals 12 residues. Trimming left V 7 bases short and J 2 bases short, with 9 bases between. Looked up from germline, CDR1 is MNHEY and CDR2 is SMNVEV (reference sequence). Only in-frame clones appear in the TCRdb table, and some are missing; sequencing was by immunoSEQ multiplex PCR. The sample comprises some 70,000 clones, about 97% of which are singletons, and 0.25% to 0.3% rests with the top ten. Sequenced sample: T cells isolated from PBMCs. The gene calls are TRBV27 and TRBJ2-7; D is ambiguous. The clonotype was recovered from a human donor in good health. CDR3 region: CASKATAYEQYF. The CDR3, as DNA: TGTGCCAGCAAAGCGACCGCCTACGAGCAGTACTTC.